This TCR beta chain was obtained from a study of T cells in tumors after PD-1 blockade. For the study at large: A subset received ongoing vismodegib 150 mg daily alongside anti-PD-1 therapy. Tumor samples yielded approximately 22-fold more depth than single-cell TCR sequencing.

Assay: immunoSEQ multiplex PCR; the TCRdb copy retains only in-frame clones and omits some. Among 2,000 to 3,000 clones listed, approximately 76% were seen once. Study-wide points: Peripheral recruitment is suggested, as some novel exhausted tumor clones were in pre-treatment blood.

Comments on this clone: Antigen unknown.

Time point denoted: first of two post-therapy site-matched biopsies approximately 8 weeks apart. Trimming shortened V by 8 bases and J by 1 base, and 8 bases separated the two germline ends. This CDR3 is 12 amino acids long. The V gene's germline CDR1 is SEHNR and CDR2 FQNEAQ (reference sequence). Sample: tumor tissue, taken after anti-PD-1 treatment. This receptor was taken from a human donor with basal cell carcinoma. The chain employs TRBV7-9 and TRBJ1-1; D is undetermined. Here the CDR3 DNA reads TGTGCCAGCGAATGGGGGAACACTGAAGCTTTCTTT. Its protein product is CASEWGNTEAFF.